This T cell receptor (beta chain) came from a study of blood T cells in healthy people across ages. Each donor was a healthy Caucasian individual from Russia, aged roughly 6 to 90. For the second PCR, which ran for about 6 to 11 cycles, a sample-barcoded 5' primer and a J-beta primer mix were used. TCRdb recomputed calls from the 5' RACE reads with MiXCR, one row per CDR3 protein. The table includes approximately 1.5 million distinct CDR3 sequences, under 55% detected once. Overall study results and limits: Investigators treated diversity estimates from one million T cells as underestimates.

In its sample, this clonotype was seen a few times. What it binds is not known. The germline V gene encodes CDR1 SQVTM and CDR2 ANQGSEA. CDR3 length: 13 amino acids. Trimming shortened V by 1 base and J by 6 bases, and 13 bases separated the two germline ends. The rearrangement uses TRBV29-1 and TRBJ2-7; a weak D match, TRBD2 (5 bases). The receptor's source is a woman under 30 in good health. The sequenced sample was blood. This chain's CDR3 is CSVEGWELREQYF. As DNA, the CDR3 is TGCAGCGTTGAAGGGTGGGAGCTGCGCGAGCAGTACTTC.